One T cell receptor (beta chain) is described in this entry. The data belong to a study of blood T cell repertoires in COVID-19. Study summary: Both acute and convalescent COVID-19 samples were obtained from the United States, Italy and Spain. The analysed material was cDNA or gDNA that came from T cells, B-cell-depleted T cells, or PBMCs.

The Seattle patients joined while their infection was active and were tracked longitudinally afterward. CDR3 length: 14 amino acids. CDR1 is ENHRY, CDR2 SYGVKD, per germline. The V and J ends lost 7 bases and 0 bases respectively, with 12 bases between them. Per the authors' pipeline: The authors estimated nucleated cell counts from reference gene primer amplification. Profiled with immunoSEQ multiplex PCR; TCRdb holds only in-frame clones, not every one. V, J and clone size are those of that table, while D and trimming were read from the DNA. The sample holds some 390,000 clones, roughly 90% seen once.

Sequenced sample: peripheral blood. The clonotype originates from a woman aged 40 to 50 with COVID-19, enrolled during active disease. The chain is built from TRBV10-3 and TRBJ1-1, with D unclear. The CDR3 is CAINLSGLNTEAFF. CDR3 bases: TGTGCCATCAATCTATCGGGGTTGAACACTGAAGCTTTCTTT.